Following are 12 T cell receptor beta chains from one sample sequenced in a study of T cells after yellow fever vaccination. TCRdb analysed the 5' RACE reads with MiXCR anew, one entry per CDR3 protein. The sample has hundreds of thousands of distinct CDR3 sequences, roughly 11% seen once. Sample: PBMCs, taken on the day of the first yellow fever vaccination. The receptors derive from a man aged 18 to 30 who received the YFV17D yellow fever vaccine.

This clonotype was detected a few times. This chain uses TRBV2 with TRBJ1-2; TRBD1 matches 11 bases. CDR1 SNHLY and CDR2 FYNNEI come from the germline V gene. The CDR3 has 15 residues. The V gene end was trimmed by 6 bases and the J gene end by 5 bases; junction bases not matched to a gene: 8. CDR3 DNA: TGTGCCAGCAGCGCGCTCCGGGACAGGGGGTATGGCTACACCTTC. Protein product: CASSALRDRGYGYTF. Using reference TRBV2 and TRBJ1-2 for the parts outside the CDR3, the full variable domain is EPEVTQTPSHQVTQMGQEVILRCVPISNHLYFYWYRQILGQKVEFLVSFYNNEISEKSEIFDDQFSVERPDGSNFTLKIRSTKLEDSAMYFCASSALRDRGYGYTFGSGTRLTVV.

J is TRBJ1-1 and V is TRBV7-2; D is perhaps TRBD1 (6 bases). The CDR3 consists of 14 residues. Per the germline V gene, CDR1 is SGHTA and CDR2 is FQGNSA. Trimming took 6 bases from V and 5 from J, leaving 16 bases between them. The CDR3 DNA follows: TGTGCCAGCAGACGCTACAGGGATGGGACTGAAGCTTTCTTT. This gives the protein CASRRYRDGTEAFF. Full variable domain (missing parts from reference TRBV7-2 and TRBJ1-1): GAGVSQSPSNKVTEKGKDVELRCDPISGHTALYWYRQSLGQGLEFLIYFQGNSAPDKSGLPSDRFSAERTGGSVSTLTIQRTQQEDSAVYLCASRRYRDGTEAFFGQGTRLTVV.

A few counts support this clonotype. This chain joins TRBV7-3 and TRBJ2-5, with a possible D match to TRBD2 (6 bases). This CDR3 region has 16 residues. V was cut by 5 bases and J by 1 base, with 17 bases left in between. Germline CDR1 and CDR2: SGHTA and FQGTGA. The CDR3 nucleotides read TGTGCCAGCAGCCCCCTAGCGTCAAACTTCCAAGAGACCCAGTACTTC. It yields the protein CASSPLASNFQETQYF.

The chain has TRBV27 and TRBJ2-5; D call uncertain. CDR1 and CDR2 (germline): MNHEY, SMNVEV (reference sequence). Trimming shortened V by 5 bases and J by 3 bases, and 22 bases separated the two germline ends. The CDR3 totals 17 residues. The DNA of the CDR3 is TGTGCCAGCAGTCCAAGGGCCAGAGTCATAAAAAAAGAGACCCAGTACTTC. Its protein is CASSPRARVIKKETQYF.

There are many counts of this clonotype. This chain uses TRBV5-1 with TRBJ2-3; 11 bases are shared with TRBD2. Germline-derived CDR1 and CDR2 are SGHRS and YFSETQ. The CDR3 has 14 residues. The J segment lost 4 bases and the V segment lost 5 bases, leaving 3 bases of the junction unmatched. The CDR3 protein is CASSSGGAADTQYF. The DNA of the CDR3 is TGCGCCAGCAGTAGCGGGGGGGCGGCAGATACGCAGTATTTT.

This clonotype showed up just a few times. V usage is TRBV27 and J usage is TRBJ1-5; D might be TRBD1 (5 bases). V dropped 5 bases and J dropped 2 bases, with 22 bases sitting between them. The V gene's germline CDR1 is MNHEY and CDR2 SMNVEV (reference sequence). CDR3 length: 18 residues. CDR3 amino acids: CASSRLGAGTWGNQPQHF. CDR3 DNA sequence: TGTGCCAGCAGTCGCCTAGGGGCCGGGACCTGGGGCAATCAGCCCCAGCATTTT.

There are a few counts of this clonotype. The V call is TRBV6-1, the J call TRBJ1-2, with TRBD1 matching over 7 bases. CDR1 and CDR2 from the germline V gene are MNHNS and SASEGT. The CDR3 has 15 amino acids. V was pared by 5 bases and J by 4 bases, with 10 bases of the junction left unmatched. The CDR3 region is CASSKGLGGSYGYTF. CDR3 coding DNA: TGTGCCAGCAGTAAAGGGTTAGGGGGCAGCTATGGCTACACCTTC.

This chain uses TRBV7-2 with TRBJ1-5; possible D gene TRBD1, 5 bases. The germline V and J ends were trimmed by 3 bases and 7 bases, with 10 bases remaining between them. Germline CDR1 is SGHTA and CDR2 is FQGNSA. The CDR3 length is 13 residues. CDR3 sequence reads: CASSLPREQPQHF. The CDR3 DNA is TGTGCCAGCAGCTTGCCCAGGGAACAGCCCCAGCATTTT.

The rearrangement joins TRBV10-3 to TRBJ1-4; D remains ambiguous. This CDR3 has 14 amino acids. Germline V gives CDR1 ENHRY, CDR2 SYGVKD. V lost 0 bases to trimming and J lost 4 bases, with 6 bases between them. CDR3 bases: TGTGCCATCAGTGAGTCCAAGGTTAATGAAAAACTGTTTTTT. This gives the protein CAISESKVNEKLFF.

This sequence joins TRBV6-1 and TRBJ2-5, with 14 bases aligning to TRBD2. The CDR3 is 16 amino acids. Germline V gene data show CDR1 as MNHNS and CDR2 as SASEGT. The junction had 5 bases not matched to a gene; V was cut back by 5 bases and J by 3 bases. The CDR3 loop is CASSPTSGGEKETQYF. The DNA of the CDR3 is TGTGCCAGCAGTCCGACTAGCGGGGGGGAGAAAGAGACCCAGTACTTC.

The J gene is TRBJ2-3, the V gene TRBV20-1; tentatively, D is TRBD2 (5 bases). V was clipped by 4 bases and J by 3 bases, with 17 bases between them. This CDR3 is 15 amino acids long. Germline CDR1 reads DFQATT; CDR2 reads SNEGSKA (reference sequence). This CDR3 reads CSAKGLNGVTDTQYF. The DNA for the CDR3 is TGCAGTGCTAAGGGTCTGAACGGGGTTACAGATACGCAGTATTTT.

The chain couples TRBV5-1 to TRBJ2-5, with D possibly TRBD2 on 5 matching bases. The germline gives CDR1 SGHRS, CDR2 YFSETQ. This CDR3 is built from 14 residues. Trimming removed 4 bases from V and 1 base from J, with 11 bases in between. The CDR3 DNA reads TGCGCCAGCAGCATAGCGACGGTCCAAGAGACCCAGTACTTC. Amino acids: CASSIATVQETQYF.